Following are 25 T cell receptor beta chains from one sample sequenced in a study of Ad26.COV2.S vaccination and SARS-CoV-2 variants. The method was immunoSEQ multiplex PCR; TCRdb's version includes in-frame clones alone and lacks a portion of them. The table records about half a million clones, about nine tenths of them present only once. Treatment here: 19 received Ad26.COV2.S at low or high dose, single or two shots; 5 received placebo; per-sample allocation not given. On day 63 after the first injection, vaccine and placebo recipients gave samples. The material was peripheral blood, obtained in a trial of Ad26.COV2.S vaccine versus placebo. These receptors were taken from a person aged 18-65 years who received the Ad26.COV2.S COVID-19 vaccine or a placebo.

This clone was recorded once. The chain links TRBV14 to TRBJ1-6, with 9 positions matching TRBD1. V trimming: 3 bases; J trimming: 9 bases; junction bases outside the gene matches: 18. There are 19 residues in the CDR3. The germline V gene encodes CDR1 SGHDN and CDR2 FVKESK. The CDR3 DNA sequence: TGTGCCAGCAGCCAGGGGACAGGGAACGGATTGCGGGCTCGTTCACCCCTCCACTTT. Its protein product is CASSQGTGNGLRARSPLHF.

This clone was recorded only once. This chain uses TRBV5-1 with TRBJ2-3, with 9 bases identical to TRBD1. Germline loops: CDR1 SGHRS, CDR2 YFSETQ. J lost 6 bases, V lost 3 bases, and 8 bases had no gene match. The length of the CDR3 is 15 residues. The CDR3 coding sequence is TGCGCCAGCAGCTCCGGACAGGGGTTCGCGGATACGCAGTATTTT. Its protein is CASSSGQGFADTQYF.

The V call is TRBV11-2, the J call TRBJ2-4, with a possible D match to TRBD1 (6 bases). V was shortened by 5 bases and J by 6 bases, with 20 bases between the two germline ends. The CDR3 is 16 residues long. Germline loops: CDR1 SGHAT, CDR2 FQNNGV. CDR3 protein: CASSASKDRRINIQYF. The CDR3, as DNA: TGTGCCAGCAGCGCTAGTAAGGACAGAAGAATAAACATTCAGTACTTC.

This clone was seen more than once but under ten times. The rearrangement uses TRBV14 and TRBJ2-7; weak D call: TRBD1 (6 bases). Germline V gene lookup returns CDR1 SGHDN and CDR2 FVKESK. V was shortened by 4 bases and J by 2 bases, with 12 bases between the two germline ends. The length of the CDR3 is 14 residues. The CDR3 region is CASSLGRGAYEQYF. CDR3 coding DNA: TGTGCCAGCAGCCTCGGCAGGGGAGCCTACGAGCAGTACTTC.

The V call is TRBV9, the J call TRBJ2-3; 8 nucleotides match TRBD1. Germline CDR1 is SGDLS and CDR2 is YYNGEE. The V segment lost 3 bases and the J segment 1 base; nucleotides outside the gene matches: 1. The CDR3 runs to 14 residues. In nucleotides, the CDR3 is TGTGCCAGCAGCGCGGGACAGGGCACAGATACGCAGTATTTT. It yields the protein CASSAGQGTDTQYF.

This clone has a single count. J is TRBJ2-2 and V is TRBV5-1; a weak D match, TRBD1 (5 bases). Between the trimmed V and J ends, which lost 0 bases and 8 bases, there was a span of 14 bases. Germline V lookup: CDR1 SGHRS, CDR2 YFSETQ. The CDR3 covers 15 residues. CDR3 residues: CASSLAPGFNGELFF. The CDR3 coding sequence is TGCGCCAGCAGCTTGGCCCCAGGGTTTAATGGGGAGCTGTTTTTT. Together with reference TRBV5-1 and TRBJ2-2, the CDR3 gives the full variable domain: KAGVTQTPRYLIKTRGQQVTLSCSPISGHRSVSWYQQTPGQGLQFLFEYFSETQRNKGNFPGRFSGRQFSNSRSEMNVSTLELGDSALYLCASSLAPGFNGELFFGEGSRLTVL.

V usage is TRBV6-5 and J usage is TRBJ2-7; perhaps D is TRBD1 or TRBD2 (6 bases each). The V end lost 2 bases, the J end lost 2 bases, and 10 bases lay between the germline ends. Germline V gene lookup returns CDR1 MNHEY and CDR2 SVGAGI. This CDR3 contains 14 residues. The CDR3 DNA reads TGTGCCAGCAGTTACCGGGGGCCCCCCTACGAGCAGTACTTC. This codes for CASSYRGPPYEQYF.

The CDR3 sequence is CATSRGLAGDRLYF. CDR3 bases: TGTGCCACCAGCCGAGGACTAGCGGGAGACAGGCTATACTTC. The chain is built from TRBV15 and TRBJ2-7, with 13 positions matching TRBD2. The germline V gene has CDR1 LNHNV and CDR2 YYDKDF (reference sequence). V trimming: 5 bases; J trimming: 13 bases; junction bases outside the gene matches: 11. CDR3 length: 14 residues.

The chain links TRBV19 to TRBJ2-1; TRBD2 might be the D (6 bases). Germline values: CDR1 LNHDA, CDR2 SQIVND (reference sequence). V shed 7 bases and J shed 2 bases, with 9 bases lying between them. This CDR3 spans 13 amino acids. CDR3 nucleotides: TGTGCCAGTATGGAGGGCGCCTACAATGAGCAGTTCTTC. Amino acids: CASMEGAYNEQFF.

The rearrangement links TRBV28 to TRBJ1-5; D remains ambiguous. V was pared by 3 bases and J by 7 bases, with 13 bases between. Per germline, CDR1 MDHEN and CDR2 SYDVKM. There are 14 residues in the CDR3. CDR3 in DNA: TGTGCCAGCAGTTTGGGGTGGGCGGTACAGCCCCAGCATTTT. It translates to CASSLGWAVQPQHF.

The chain has TRBV7-9 and TRBJ2-2; 7 bases agree with TRBD2. This CDR3 has 18 amino acids. CDR1 and CDR2 from the germline V gene are SEHNR and FQNEAQ (reference sequence). Trimming at V came to 5 bases and at J to 5 bases, leaving 17 bases not matched to a gene. CDR3 in DNA: TGTGCCAGCAGCGGCTGGACCGGGAGGAGTACGGGGACCGGGGAGCTGTTTTTT. Protein sequence: CASSGWTGRSTGTGELFF.

This chain links TRBV28 with TRBJ1-3; 12 bases fit TRBD1. V trimming: 5 bases; J trimming: 0 bases; junction bases outside the gene matches: 5. Germline V gene sequence: CDR1 MDHEN, CDR2 SYDVKM. The CDR3 has 17 residues. The CDR3 here is CASSLPGQGASGNTIYF. CDR3 sequence (DNA): TGTGCCAGCAGTCTACCGGGACAGGGGGCCTCTGGAAACACCATATATTTT.

There are a few counts of this clone. The chain uses TRBV25-1 and TRBJ2-4, with D possibly being TRBD1 (5 bases). Germline assignment: CDR1 MGHDK and CDR2 SYGVNS. CDR3 length equals 12 residues. V was shortened by 5 bases and J by 6 bases, with 8 bases between the two germline ends. CDR3: CASSRGTNIQYF. For the CDR3, the DNA is TGTGCCAGCAGTAGGGGTACAAACATTCAGTACTTC.

The genes are TRBV5-1 and TRBJ2-5, with TRBD1 matching 9 bases. This CDR3 is 15 amino acids long. Looked up from germline, CDR1 is SGHRS and CDR2 is YFSETQ. The junction had 8 bases not matched to a gene; V was cut back by 4 bases and J by 4 bases. In nucleotides, the CDR3 is TGCGCCAGCAGCCCTGCCGGGACAGGGAGAGAGACCCAGTACTTC. Protein sequence: CASSPAGTGRETQYF.

The chain is built from TRBV28 and TRBJ2-3; TRBD2 agrees at 7 bases. Germline CDR1 is MDHEN and CDR2 is SYDVKM. The CDR3 is 12 residues long. V shed 5 bases and J 9 bases; nucleotides not matched to a gene: 5. CDR3 DNA: TGTGCCAGCAGTCCGACTAGCAGAACGCAGTATTTT. Translation: CASSPTSRTQYF.

The chain uses TRBV29-1 and TRBJ2-7; 7 nucleotides match TRBD1. The CDR3 has 12 residues. The ends lost 7 bases at V and 4 bases at J; junction bases unmatched: 7. Germline assignment: CDR1 SQVTM and CDR2 ANQGSEA. The CDR3 sequence: CSAYRGSYEQYF. In nucleotides, the CDR3 is TGCAGCGCATACAGGGGTTCGTACGAGCAGTACTTC.

The chain's CDR3 is CAKRALDTQYF. The CDR3 DNA reads as TGTGCCAAGAGAGCGTTAGATACGCAGTATTTT. The V and J genes are TRBV21-1 and TRBJ2-3; TRBD2 is the table's D call and was not checked against the DNA. TRBV21-1 is a known pseudogene. The CDR3 consists of 11 residues.

The chain couples TRBV6-6 to TRBJ1-5; 7 bases are shared with TRBD1. Germline values: CDR1 MNHNY, CDR2 SVGAGI (reference sequence). J gave up 4 bases and V 5 bases, and 14 bases lay outside the gene matches. The CDR3 contains 17 residues. Here the CDR3 DNA reads TGTGCCAGCAGTCCCCTTAGAGCAGGGGGGATTAATCAGCCCCAGCATTTT. Translation gives CASSPLRAGGINQPQHF.

In its sample, this clone was seen a few times. The CDR3 loop reads CASSSPSDRGGNEQFF. Written as DNA, the CDR3 is TGTGCCAGCAGCTCCCCCTCGGACAGGGGAGGGAATGAGCAGTTCTTC. The chain joins TRBV13 to TRBJ2-1; 9 nucleotides agree with TRBD1. Germline CDR1 and CDR2: PRHDT and FYEKMQ (reference sequence). V dropped 4 bases and J dropped 7; count of bases not matched to a gene: 11. This CDR3 is 16 amino acids long.

This clone was picked up one time. The J gene is TRBJ1-1, the V gene TRBV18; no clear D. The CDR3 covers 14 residues. Trimming pared 3 bases from V and 1 base from J, leaving 9 bases between. Germline assignment: CDR1 KGHSH and CDR2 LQKENI. The CDR3 sequence: CASSPTNTNTEAFF. CDR3 sequence (DNA): TGTGCCAGCTCACCGACAAACACGAACACTGAAGCTTTCTTT.

V gene TRBV9 combines with J gene TRBJ1-6; D is uncertain. Germline V gene data show CDR1 as SGDLS and CDR2 as YYNGEE. V was clipped by 4 bases and J by 7 bases, with 15 bases between them. CDR3 length equals 15 residues. The CDR3 bases are TGTGCCAGCAGCCCCCGCCCTGGTCAAAATTCACCCCTCCACTTT. It encodes CASSPRPGQNSPLHF.

This sequence joins TRBV10-3 and TRBJ1-3; D is unresolved. The CDR3 spans 15 residues. The V gene's germline CDR1 is ENHRY and CDR2 SYGVKD. V dropped 10 bases and J dropped 3 bases, with 19 bases sitting between them. The CDR3 bases are TGTGCCACCCAGTCCGCCGTCTTGGGTGGAAACACCATATATTTT. This codes for CATQSAVLGGNTIYF.

In nucleotides, the CDR3 is TGCGCCAGCACCAAGGGGACAGGGAACTTCTACGAGCAGTACTTC. Protein sequence: CASTKGTGNFYEQYF. The V call is TRBV5-1, the J call TRBJ2-7, with 9 nucleotides matching TRBD1. The CDR3 consists of 15 residues. The germline gives CDR1 SGHRS, CDR2 YFSETQ. V lost 6 bases, J lost 3 bases, and 10 bases stayed unmatched.

The rearrangement links TRBV15 to TRBJ2-1; 9 bases map to TRBD1. The germline V gene has CDR1 LNHNV and CDR2 YYDKDF (reference sequence). The V gene end was trimmed by 6 bases and the J gene end by 7 bases; junction bases not matched to a gene: 10. This CDR3 has 15 residues. In DNA form, the CDR3 reads TGTGCCACCAGAAGGCATGGGACAGGGATGAATGAGCAGTTCTTC. It codes for CATRRHGTGMNEQFF.

The V call is TRBV6-5, the J call TRBJ2-7; 11 positions agree with TRBD1. The CDR3 sequence is 16 residues long. After removal of 2 bases from V and 4 bases from J, the junction contained 7 bases not matched to a gene. Germline V gives CDR1 MNHEY, CDR2 SVGAGI. Here the CDR3 reads CASSYAQDRGPYEQYF. For the CDR3, the DNA is TGTGCCAGCAGTTACGCCCAGGACAGGGGGCCTTACGAGCAGTACTTC.